The clone carrying this T cell receptor beta chain showed up just once. Its specificity is unknown. Germline V gene sequence: CDR1 SGHAT, CDR2 FQNNGV. V lost 1 base to trimming and J lost 5 bases; unmatched junction nucleotides: 8. The CDR3 spans 16 residues. The data were produced by immunoSEQ multiplex PCR, yet TCRdb's version contains in-frame clones alone and is incomplete. The sample yields roughly 250,000 clones, 80% to 85% seen once. These data originate in a study of Tregs in tolerant kidney transplant recipients. Study-level points and caveats: Few patients were studied, so findings need validation in larger groups.

Sequenced: CD4+ T cells from blood. The TCR was taken from a human donor in good health. V usage is TRBV11-2 and J usage is TRBJ2-3; 8 bases align to TRBD2. The CDR3 DNA reads TGTGCCAGCAGCTTAGCTCCAGCGGGAGCAGGAGATACGCAGTATTTT. Translation: CASSLAPAGAGDTQYF.